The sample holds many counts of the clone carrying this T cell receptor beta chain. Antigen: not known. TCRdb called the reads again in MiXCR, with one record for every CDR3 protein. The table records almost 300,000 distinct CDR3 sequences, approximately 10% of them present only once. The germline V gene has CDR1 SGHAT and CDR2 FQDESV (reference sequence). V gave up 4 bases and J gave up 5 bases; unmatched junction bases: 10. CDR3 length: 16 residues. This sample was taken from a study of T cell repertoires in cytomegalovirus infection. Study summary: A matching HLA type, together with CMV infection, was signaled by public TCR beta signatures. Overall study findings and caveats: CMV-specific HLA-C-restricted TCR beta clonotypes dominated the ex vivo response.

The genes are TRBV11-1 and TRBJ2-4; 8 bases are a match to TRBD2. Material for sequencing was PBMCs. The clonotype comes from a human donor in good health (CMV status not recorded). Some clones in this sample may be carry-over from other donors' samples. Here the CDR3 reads CASSSLMGLGENIQYF. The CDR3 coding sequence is TGTGCCAGCAGCTCCCTTATGGGACTAGGAGAAAACATTCAGTACTTC.